A selection of T cell receptor beta chains follows, all from one sample in a study of T cell repertoires in cytomegalovirus infection. One entry per CDR3 protein results from TCRdb running MiXCR on the reads. The data hold fewer than 250,000 distinct CDR3 sequences, with about 12% observed a single time. The sample consisted of PBMCs. The receptor set was obtained from a human donor in good health (CMV status not recorded). Some clones in this sample may be carry-over from other donors' samples. The CDR3 runs from the conserved cysteine through the conserved F or W. The D gene is left open where the match is weak. Clone size is not always given. Where it is, it says once, few, many or a class for expanded clones.

v_call	j_call	clone_size	d_call	cdr3_nt	cdr3_aa
TRBV28	TRBJ2-7	few	NA	TGTGCCAGCAGTTCCGCCCCCCCAGAGCAGTACTTC	CASSSAPPEQYF
TRBV10-3	TRBJ2-6	many	NA	TGTGCCATCAGTGAGGACAGTACCCCTGGGGCCAACGTCCTGACTTTC	CAISEDSTPGANVLTF
TRBV29-1	TRBJ2-7	NA	TRBD2	TGCAGCGTTGAAGGACTAGCGGGAGAGTCGGAGCAGTACTTC	CSVEGLAGESEQYF
TRBV5-1	TRBJ1-1	NA	TRBD1	TGCGCCAGCAGCCCGGGAGACAGGGAGGGAAGTGAAGCTTTCTTT	CASSPGDREGSEAFF
TRBV15	TRBJ2-1	NA	TRBD2	TGTGCCACCAGCAGGACTAGCGGGATCAGCTCCTACAATGAGCAGTTCTTC	CATSRTSGISSYNEQFF
TRBV20-1	TRBJ2-1	many	NA	TGCAGTGCTGTAAAAGATTCCTACAATGAGCAGTTCTTC	CSAVKDSYNEQFF
TRBV5-1	TRBJ2-7	few	NA	TGCGCCAGCAGCTTGGAAACCCTCCGCCCCTACGAGCAGTACTTC	CASSLETLRPYEQYF
TRBV12-5	TRBJ1-2	many	NA	TGTGCTAGTGGTTCCCTGATGGGGGGGGGGAGCTACACCTTC	CASGSLMGGGSYTF
TRBV6-5	TRBJ1-2	many	NA	TGTGCCAGCAGTTACTCGGGGGGCGGCGTCGGTAATGGCTACACCTTC	CASSYSGGGVGNGYTF
TRBV7-2	TRBJ1-5	many	NA	TGTGCCAGCAGCTTAGGGGGAGGGTTGGTCAGACAGCCCCAGCATTTT	CASSLGGGLVRQPQHF
TRBV7-8	TRBJ1-4	many	NA	TGTGCCAGCAGCTTAGGGCCTACAGGGATAGACGAAAAACTGTTTTTT	CASSLGPTGIDEKLFF
TRBV5-1	TRBJ2-5	few	NA	TGCGCCAGCAGCTGGCCGGGACTTCAAGAGACCCAGTACTTC	CASSWPGLQETQYF
TRBV19	TRBJ2-1	many	TRBD1	TGTGCCAGTATGACAGGGACCTACAATGAGCAGTTCTTC	CASMTGTYNEQFF
TRBV5-1	TRBJ1-2	many	TRBD1	TGCGCCAGCAGTCGTCCTCAGGGGGACTTTGGCTACACCTTC	CASSRPQGDFGYTF
TRBV4-2	TRBJ2-6	NA	TRBD1	TGTGCCAGCAGCCAAGACTCACAGGGGGCTAACTCTGGGGCCAACGTCCTGACTTTC	CASSQDSQGANSGANVLTF
TRBV20-1	TRBJ2-1	many	NA	TGCAGTGCTAGAGACAACAATGAGCAGTTCTTC	CSARDNNEQFF
TRBV7-2	TRBJ1-3	many	NA	TGTGCCAGCAGCCCCGGGATTTTCTCTGGAAACACCATATATTTT	CASSPGIFSGNTIYF
TRBV7-9	TRBJ1-3	few	NA	TGTGCCAGCAGCTCCGTTCTGACAGTCGGAAACACCATATATTTT	CASSSVLTVGNTIYF
TRBV5-1	TRBJ1-5	NA	NA	TGCGCCAGCAGCTTGGAGGGCACCGGGCCCAATCAGCCCCAGCATTTT	CASSLEGTGPNQPQHF
TRBV6-2/TRBV6-3	TRBJ1-1	many	NA	TGTGCCAGCAGTTACTCCGAAGGCACTGAAGCTTTCTTT	CASSYSEGTEAFF
TRBV6-1	TRBJ2-6	many	NA	TGTGCCAGCAGTCAAGTCTCTGGGGCCAACGTCCTGACTTTC	CASSQVSGANVLTF
TRBV7-6	TRBJ2-1	many	TRBD2	TGTGCCAGCAGCTTAGCAGCGGGAGGATCCGGGGAGCAGTTCTTC	CASSLAAGGSGEQFF
TRBV20-1	TRBJ1-6	few	NA	TGCAGTGCTGTGGCACCCGTTGACAATTCACCCCTCCACTTT	CSAVAPVDNSPLHF
TRBV6-2/TRBV6-3	TRBJ2-2	NA	TRBD2	TGTGCCAGCAGTTACGGTCGGGGGGGCACCGGGGAGCTGTTTTTT	CASSYGRGGTGELFF
TRBV5-1	TRBJ2-7	NA	TRBD2	TGCGCCAGCAGCTTGGTCCCTAGCGGGGCCTACGAGCAGTACTTC	CASSLVPSGAYEQYF
TRBV19	TRBJ2-1	many	NA	TGTGCCAGTAGTATCCAGGGATTTAGCTCCTACAATGAGCAGTTCTTC	CASSIQGFSSYNEQFF
TRBV14	TRBJ1-2	many	NA	TGTGCCAGCAGCCAAGATATTCTGGCCTGGGATGGCTACACCTTC	CASSQDILAWDGYTF
TRBV2	TRBJ2-1	few	TRBD2	TGTGCCAGCAGCGAAGGACTAGCGGGAGGATTCTTC	CASSEGLAGGFF
TRBV7-2	TRBJ1-4	many	NA	TGTGCCAGCAGCTTAACCCCGGGGGCCCCTGGGGAAAAACTGTTTTTT	CASSLTPGAPGEKLFF